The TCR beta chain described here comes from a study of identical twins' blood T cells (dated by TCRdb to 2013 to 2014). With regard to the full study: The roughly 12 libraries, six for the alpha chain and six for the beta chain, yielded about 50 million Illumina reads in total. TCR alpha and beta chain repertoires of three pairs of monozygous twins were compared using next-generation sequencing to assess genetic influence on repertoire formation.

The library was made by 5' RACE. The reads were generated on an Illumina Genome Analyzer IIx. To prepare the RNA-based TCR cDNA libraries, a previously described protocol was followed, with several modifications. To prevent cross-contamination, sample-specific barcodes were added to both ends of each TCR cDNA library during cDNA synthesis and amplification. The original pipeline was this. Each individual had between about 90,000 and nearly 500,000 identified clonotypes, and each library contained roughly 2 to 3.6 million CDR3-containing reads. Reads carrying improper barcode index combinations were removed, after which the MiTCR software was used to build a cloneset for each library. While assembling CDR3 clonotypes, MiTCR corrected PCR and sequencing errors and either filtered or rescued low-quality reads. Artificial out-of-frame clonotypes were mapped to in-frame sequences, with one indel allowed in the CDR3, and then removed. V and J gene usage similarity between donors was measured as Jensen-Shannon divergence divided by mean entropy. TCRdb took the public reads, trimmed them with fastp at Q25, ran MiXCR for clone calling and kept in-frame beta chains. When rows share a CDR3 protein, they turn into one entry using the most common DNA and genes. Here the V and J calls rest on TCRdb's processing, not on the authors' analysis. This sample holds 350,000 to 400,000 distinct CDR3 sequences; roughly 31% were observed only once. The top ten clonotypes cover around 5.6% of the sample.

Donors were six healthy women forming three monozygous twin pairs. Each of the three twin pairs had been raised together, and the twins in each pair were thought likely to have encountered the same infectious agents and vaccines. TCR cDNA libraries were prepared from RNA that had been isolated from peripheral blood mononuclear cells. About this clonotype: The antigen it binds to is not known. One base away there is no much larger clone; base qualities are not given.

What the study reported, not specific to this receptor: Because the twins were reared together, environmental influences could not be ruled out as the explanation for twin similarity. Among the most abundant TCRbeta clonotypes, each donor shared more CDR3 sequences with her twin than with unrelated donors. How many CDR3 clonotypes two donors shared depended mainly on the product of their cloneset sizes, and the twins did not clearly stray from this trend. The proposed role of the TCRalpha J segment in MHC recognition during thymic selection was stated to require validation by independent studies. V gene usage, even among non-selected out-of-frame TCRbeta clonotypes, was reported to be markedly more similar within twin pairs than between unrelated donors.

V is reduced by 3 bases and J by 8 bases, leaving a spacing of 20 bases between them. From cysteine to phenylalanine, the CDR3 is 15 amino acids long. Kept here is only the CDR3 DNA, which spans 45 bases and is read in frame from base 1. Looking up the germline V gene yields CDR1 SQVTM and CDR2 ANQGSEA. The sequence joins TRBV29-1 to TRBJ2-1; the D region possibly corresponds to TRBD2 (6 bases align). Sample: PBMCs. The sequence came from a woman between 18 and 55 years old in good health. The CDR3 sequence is CSVDGFLGGVDEQFF. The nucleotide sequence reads TGCAGCGTTGACGGATTCTTAGGAGGGGTCGATGAGCAGTTCTTC.